These 9 T cell receptor beta chains originate from one sample sequenced in a study of glioma-infiltrating T cells after dendritic cell vaccination. Produced via immunoSEQ multiplex PCR; TCRdb's table is partial and in-frame only. Here the sample spans 65,000 to 90,000 clones, around 80% being singletons. Material: blood, obtained before dendritic cell vaccination. The receptors originated from a human donor with glioblastoma.

In this sample, this clone turned up a few times. This sequence joins TRBV6-1 and TRBJ2-4; 7 bases map to TRBD1. In germline, CDR1 is MNHNS, CDR2 SASEGT. CDR3 length: 16 amino acids. V lost 3 bases and J lost 0; bases outside the gene matches: 5. CDR3 sequence (DNA): TGTGCCAGCAGTGAGGGACAGCTACTAGCCAAAAACATTCAGTACTTC. Amino acids: CASSEGQLLAKNIQYF.

The rearrangement links TRBV5-5 to TRBJ2-5, with TRBD2 matching 7 bases. The CDR3 totals 16 residues. Germline CDR1 and CDR2: SGHKS and YYEKEE (reference sequence). V lost 1 base and J lost 0; bases outside the gene matches: 6. CDR3 region: CASSLWGGTYQETQYF. The CDR3 DNA reads TGTGCCAGCAGCTTGTGGGGGGGAACTTACCAAGAGACCCAGTACTTC.

This chain connects TRBV6-5 to TRBJ1-2; possibly TRBD1 for D (5 bases). V gave up 5 bases and J gave up 4 bases, with 14 bases separating them. CDR1 is MNHEY, CDR2 SVGAGI, per germline. The CDR3 has 14 residues. The CDR3 loop is CASSPGGKGYGYTF. The DNA for the CDR3 is TGTGCCAGCAGTCCGGGGGGGAAGGGCTATGGCTACACCTTC.

A single count supports this clone. The genes are TRBV4-1 and TRBJ1-5, with D maybe TRBD1 (6 bases). The ends were cut back, 4 bases at V and 3 bases at J, with 25 bases in the middle. Germline V gene lookup returns CDR1 MGHRA and CDR2 YSYEKL. CDR3 size: 19 residues. For the CDR3, the DNA is TGCGCCAGCAGCCTTCTCACCGGGTCAGGGGCCTATAACAATCAGCCCCAGCATTTT. Translation: CASSLLTGSGAYNNQPQHF.

V is TRBV21-1 and J is TRBJ2-1; the tabulated D call, TRBD2, remains unverified against the DNA. TRBV21-1 is annotated as a pseudogene. The CDR3 runs to 17 residues. CDR3 protein: CASSFHRDFNVYNEQFF. In DNA form, the CDR3 reads TGTGCCAGCAGCTTCCACCGGGACTTCAACGTGTACAATGAGCAGTTCTTC.

Remarks on this clone: One end of the junction fails to match germline, which may point to a read error. The chain couples TRBV13 to TRBJ1-4; D is possibly TRBD1 (6 bases). CDR1 PRHDT and CDR2 FYEKMQ come from the germline V gene (reference sequence). This CDR3 is 17 amino acids long. The CDR3 DNA sequence: TGTGCCAGCAGCGTAGGATCCTACAGGGCAACTAATGAAAAACTGTTTTTT. Residues: CASSVGSYRATNEKLFF. The full variable domain, its missing parts supplied by reference TRBV13 and TRBJ1-4, is AAGVIQSPRHLIKEKRETATLKCYPIPRHDTVYWYQQGPGQDPQFLISFYEKMQSDKGSIPDRFSAQQFSDYHSELNMSSLELGDSALYFCASSVGSYRATNEKLFFGSGTQLSVL.

A few counts support this clone. V usage is TRBV6-6 and J usage is TRBJ1-2, with D possibly matching TRBD1 (6 bases). Trimming took off 7 bases at V and 0 bases at J, with 9 bases between the two ends. Germline CDR1 and CDR2: MNHNY and SVGAGI (reference sequence). The CDR3 is 13 amino acids. CDR3 coding DNA: TGTGCCAGCAAAGGACAGACTAACTATGGCTACACCTTC. Protein: CASKGQTNYGYTF.

This chain connects TRBV29-1 to TRBJ1-1; unclear D gene. Germline assignment: CDR1 SQVTM and CDR2 ANQGSEA. CDR3 length equals 13 residues. The V gene lost 6 bases and the J gene lost 1 base, with 12 bases spanning the gap. CDR3 DNA sequence: TGCAGCGTCGACTACAGCGGGAACACTGAAGCTTTCTTT. It encodes CSVDYSGNTEAFF. The variable domain in full, completed from reference TRBV29-1 and TRBJ1-1, reads SAVISQKPSRDICQRGTSLTIQCQVDSQVTMMFWYRQQPGQSLTLIATANQGSEATYESGFVIDKFPISRPNLTFSTLTVSNMSPEDSSIYLCSVDYSGNTEAFFGQGTRLTVV.

The chain's CDR3 is CASSLQGAITEAFF. CDR3 nucleotide sequence: TGTGCCAGCAGCTTACAGGGGGCCATTACTGAAGCTTTCTTT. The J gene is TRBJ1-1, the V gene TRBV7-8, with 8 bases matching TRBD1. The CDR3 loop spans 14 amino acids. Germline CDR1 and CDR2: SGHVS and FQNEAQ. Losses at the gene ends were 2 bases for V and 5 bases for J; bases not matched to a gene: 4.